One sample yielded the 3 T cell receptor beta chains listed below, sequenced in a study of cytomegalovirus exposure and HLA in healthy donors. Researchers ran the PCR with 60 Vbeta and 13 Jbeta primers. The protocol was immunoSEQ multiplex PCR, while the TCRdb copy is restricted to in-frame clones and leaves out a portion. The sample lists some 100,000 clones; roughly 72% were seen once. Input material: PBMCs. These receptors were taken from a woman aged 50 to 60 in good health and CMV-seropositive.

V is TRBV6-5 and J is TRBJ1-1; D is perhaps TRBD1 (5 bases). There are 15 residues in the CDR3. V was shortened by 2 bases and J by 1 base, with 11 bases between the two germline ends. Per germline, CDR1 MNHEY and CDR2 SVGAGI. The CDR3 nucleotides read TGTGCCAGCAGTTACGGATGGGGCGCGAACACTGAAGCTTTCTTT. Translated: CASSYGWGANTEAFF.

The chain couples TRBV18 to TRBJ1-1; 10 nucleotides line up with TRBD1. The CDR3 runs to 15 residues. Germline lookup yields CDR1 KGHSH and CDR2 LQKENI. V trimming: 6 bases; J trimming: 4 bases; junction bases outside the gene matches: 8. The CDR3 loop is CASSGWTGGGTEAFF. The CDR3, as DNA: TGTGCCAGCTCCGGCTGGACAGGGGGAGGCACTGAAGCTTTCTTT.

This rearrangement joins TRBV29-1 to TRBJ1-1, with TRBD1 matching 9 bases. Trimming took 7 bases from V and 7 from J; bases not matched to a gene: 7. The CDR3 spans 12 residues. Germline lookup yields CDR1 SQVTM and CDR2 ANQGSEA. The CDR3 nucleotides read TGCAGCGCCCAGGGACAGGGACGTGAAGCTTTCTTT. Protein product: CSAQGQGREAFF.